This T cell receptor (beta chain) was obtained from a study of T-cell reconstitution after alpha-beta-depleted transplantation in children. Study-wide points: It was reported that alpha-beta T cells came from several hundred expanded graft clones (about two months after transplant). T-cell numbers and diversity one year post-transplant derived largely from freshly generated T cells. For some patients, TCRbeta diversity was high at day 60 because of recipient T cells and thymic progenitors that survived.

Worth noting for this clonotype: Its specificity is unknown.

Germline V gene sequence: CDR1 SGDLS, CDR2 YYNGEE. Losses at the gene ends were 3 bases for V and 3 bases for J; bases not matched to a gene: 7. The CDR3 contains 15 residues. As it was prepared, the TCRbeta library received unique molecular identifiers. TCRdb ran MiXCR on the PCR reads and lists one entry per CDR3 protein. The data contain 100,000 to 130,000 distinct CDR3 sequences, approximately 6% of them singletons. The clonotype was recovered from a male patient aged 2-9 years who had a stem cell transplant for acute lymphoblastic leukemia, so the T cells may come from the graft donor. The gene calls are TRBV9 and TRBJ2-5; 8 bases are a match to TRBD1. Sequenced material: PBMCs, mostly from graft donor cells, taken 360 days after TCRalphabeta/CD19-depleted stem cell transplant. The CDR3 nucleotides are TGTGCCAGCAGCGCTGCCGGGACAGGCGAAGAGACCCAGTACTTC. Its protein is CASSAAGTGEETQYF.